This T cell receptor (beta chain) was found in a study of CD8+ T cells in alopecia areata. CD4, CD8alpha, NKG2D, NKG2ACE and other markers guided sorting of pooled cutaneous lymph node cells. Sequencing templates came from extracted RNA that was reverse transcribed into cDNA. Profiling relied on immunoSEQ multiplex PCR, and the TCRdb table lists in-frame clones only, not all of them. This sample carries around 300,000 clones, none of them present only once. Remarks on this clone: Gene names are mouse gene names. The observed sequence ends 4 residues before the CDR3 terminus, with the missing tail filled in from the germline J gene.

Germline V gives CDR1 NSQYPW, CDR2 LRSPGD (reference sequence). J was trimmed by 1 base and V by 0 bases; bases with no gene match: 1. This CDR3 region has 15 residues. This rearrangement joins TRBV1 to TRBJ2-5, with 7 positions matching TRBD1. The clonotype was recovered from a C3H/HeJ mouse with alopecia areata. Strain haplotype at MHC: H2-k. Sequencing used CD4+ T cells sorted from a lymph node. Partial CDR3 DNA: TGCACCTGCAGTGCAGAAGGGACAGACCAAGAC. Its translation is CTCSAEGTDQD. In full, the CDR3 is CTCSAEGTDQDTQYF.